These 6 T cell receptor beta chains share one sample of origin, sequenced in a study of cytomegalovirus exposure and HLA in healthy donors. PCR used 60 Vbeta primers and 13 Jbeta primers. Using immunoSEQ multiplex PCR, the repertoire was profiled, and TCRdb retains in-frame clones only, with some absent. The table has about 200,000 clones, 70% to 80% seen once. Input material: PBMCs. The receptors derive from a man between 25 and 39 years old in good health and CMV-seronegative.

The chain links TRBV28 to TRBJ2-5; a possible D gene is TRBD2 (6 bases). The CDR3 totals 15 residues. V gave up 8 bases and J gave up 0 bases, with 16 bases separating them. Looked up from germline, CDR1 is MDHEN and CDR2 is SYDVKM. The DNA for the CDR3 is TGTGCCAGCCGGGAGACACCCGGGTACCAAGAGACCCAGTACTTC. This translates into CASRETPGYQETQYF.

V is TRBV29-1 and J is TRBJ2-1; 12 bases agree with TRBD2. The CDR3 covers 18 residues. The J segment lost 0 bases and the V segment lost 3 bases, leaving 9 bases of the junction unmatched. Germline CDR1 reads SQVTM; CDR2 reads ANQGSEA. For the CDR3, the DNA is TGCAGCGTTGACGGCCTAGCGGGAGGGAGTAGCTCCTACAATGAGCAGTTCTTC. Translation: CSVDGLAGGSSSYNEQFF.

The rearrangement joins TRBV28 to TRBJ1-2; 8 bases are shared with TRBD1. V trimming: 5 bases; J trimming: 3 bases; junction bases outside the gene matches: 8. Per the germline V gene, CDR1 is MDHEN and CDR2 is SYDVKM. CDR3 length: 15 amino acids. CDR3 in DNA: TGTGCCAGCAGTCCCCCAGACAGGGGCGACTATGGCTACACCTTC. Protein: CASSPPDRGDYGYTF.

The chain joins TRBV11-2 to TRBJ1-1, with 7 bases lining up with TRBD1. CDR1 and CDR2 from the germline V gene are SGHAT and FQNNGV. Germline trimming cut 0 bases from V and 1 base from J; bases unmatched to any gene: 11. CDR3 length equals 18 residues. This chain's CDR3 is CASSLETDRPDWNTEAFF. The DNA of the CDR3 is TGTGCCAGCAGCTTAGAGACGGACAGGCCAGACTGGAACACTGAAGCTTTCTTT.

The CDR3 sequence is CASSQDVTGNQPQHF. CDR3 sequence (DNA): TGCGCCAGCAGCCAAGATGTGACAGGGAATCAGCCCCAGCATTTT. V gene TRBV4-1 combines with J gene TRBJ1-5; 7 bases are shared with TRBD1. Trimming at V came to 0 bases and at J to 4 bases, leaving 3 bases not matched to a gene. The CDR3 is 15 residues long. Germline assignment: CDR1 MGHRA and CDR2 YSYEKL.

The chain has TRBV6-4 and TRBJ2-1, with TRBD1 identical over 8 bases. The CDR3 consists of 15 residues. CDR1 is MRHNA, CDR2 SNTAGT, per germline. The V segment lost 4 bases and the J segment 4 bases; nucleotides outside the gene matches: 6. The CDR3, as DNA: TGTGCCAGCAGTGGAACAGGGGGAAATTACAATGAGCAGTTCTTC. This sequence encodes CASSGTGGNYNEQFF.